This TCR beta chain was sequenced for a study of CD8+ T cells in alopecia areata. Whole-study findings and limits: Tissue-resident alphabeta T cells belonging to normal skin likewise get sequenced within scalp specimens. Clarity of TCR sharing across patients fell short of that in mice, possibly HLA-related.

Only a few counts were recorded for this clone. The antigen is undetermined. Isolated RNA was reverse transcribed into cDNA used as the sequencing template. The assay was immunoSEQ multiplex PCR, and TCRdb's table has in-frame clones only and misses some. In the table there are under 4,000 clones, 71% of which are singletons. V trimming: 4 bases; J trimming: 8 bases; junction bases outside the gene matches: 9. Germline V gives CDR1 SGHKS, CDR2 YYEKEE (reference sequence). The CDR3 contains 14 residues. Sequencing used skin. The rearrangement joins TRBV5-5 to TRBJ1-2, with 9 bases matching TRBD1. The sequence was collected from a human donor in good health. As DNA, the CDR3 is TGTGCCAGCAGCCCGGGACAGGGTGTAGGCGGCTACACCTTC. Translated, it gives CASSPGQGVGGYTF.